Listed below are T cell receptor beta chains from one sample, sequenced in a study of blood T cells in healthy people across ages. One entry per CDR3 protein results from TCRdb running MiXCR on the 5' RACE reads. The sample carries about 1.1 million distinct CDR3 sequences, around two fifths recorded once. The specimen was blood. All receptors come from a man in his late teens or twenties in good health. The CDR3 runs from the conserved cysteine through the conserved F or W. The order of the fields is CDR3 protein, CDR3 DNA, J gene, CDR3 length, D gene, clone size, V gene. The D gene is left open where the match is weak. For some rows the clone size is stated as once, few or many, or as a class when expanded; others skip it.

cdr3_aa: CAWSVWDSGHNEQFF; cdr3_nt: TGTGCCTGGAGTGTTTGGGACTCAGGACACAATGAGCAGTTCTTC; j_call: TRBJ2-1; cdr3_length: 15; d_call: .; clone_size: .; v_call: TRBV30
cdr3_aa: CSARGPDTQYF; cdr3_nt: TGCAGTGCTAGAGGGCCAGATACGCAGTATTTT; j_call: TRBJ2-3; cdr3_length: 11; d_call: .; clone_size: few; v_call: TRBV20-1
cdr3_aa: CASAEPDRAIDEQFF; cdr3_nt: TGTGCCAGCGCCGAGCCGGACAGGGCTATAGATGAGCAGTTCTTC; j_call: TRBJ2-1; cdr3_length: 15; d_call: TRBD1; clone_size: few; v_call: TRBV7-9
cdr3_aa: CASSSRTGKYEKLFF; cdr3_nt: TGTGCCAGCAGTTCACGGACAGGGAAATATGAAAAACTGTTTTTT; j_call: TRBJ1-4; cdr3_length: 15; d_call: TRBD1; clone_size: .; v_call: TRBV6-5
cdr3_aa: CASSYSVRGGKLFF; cdr3_nt: TGTGCCAGCAGTTACTCAGTCCGGGGGGGAAAACTGTTTTTT; j_call: TRBJ1-4; cdr3_length: 14; d_call: .; clone_size: .; v_call: TRBV6-5
cdr3_aa: CASSLEQGSYGYTF; cdr3_nt: TGCGCCAGCAGCTTGGAGCAGGGTAGCTATGGCTACACCTTC; j_call: TRBJ1-2; cdr3_length: 14; d_call: .; clone_size: .; v_call: TRBV5-1
cdr3_aa: CATSDRGLTRQPQHF; cdr3_nt: TGTGCCACCAGTGACCGGGGCCTTACCAGGCAGCCCCAGCATTTT; j_call: TRBJ1-5; cdr3_length: 15; d_call: .; clone_size: .; v_call: TRBV15
cdr3_aa: CASSFWTTYNEQFF; cdr3_nt: TGTGCCAGCAGTTTCTGGACTACGTACAATGAGCAGTTCTTC; j_call: TRBJ2-1; cdr3_length: 14; d_call: .; clone_size: few; v_call: TRBV27
cdr3_aa: CASSQDLHRAGEKLFF; cdr3_nt: TGCGCCAGCAGCCAAGATCTTCACAGGGCGGGGGAAAAACTGTTTTTT; j_call: TRBJ1-4; cdr3_length: 16; d_call: .; clone_size: .; v_call: TRBV4-3
cdr3_aa: CASSPLSISGTDTQYF; cdr3_nt: TGTGCCAGCAGTCCCCTTAGCATCTCAGGGACAGATACGCAGTATTTT; j_call: TRBJ2-3; cdr3_length: 16; d_call: .; clone_size: many; v_call: TRBV12-3/TRBV12-4
cdr3_aa: CASSLYPGSGQPQHF; cdr3_nt: TGCGCCAGCAGCTTGTATCCAGGTTCAGGCCAGCCCCAGCATTTT; j_call: TRBJ1-5; cdr3_length: 15; d_call: .; clone_size: few; v_call: TRBV5-1
cdr3_aa: CASSQGRQGTGELFF; cdr3_nt: TGTGCCAGCAGCCAGGGGCGCCAGGGCACCGGGGAGCTGTTTTTT; j_call: TRBJ2-2; cdr3_length: 15; d_call: .; clone_size: .; v_call: TRBV7-2
cdr3_aa: CASSSMTSGVGEQFF; cdr3_nt: TGTGCCAGCAGCTCAATGACTAGTGGGGTTGGTGAGCAGTTCTTC; j_call: TRBJ2-1; cdr3_length: 15; d_call: .; clone_size: many; v_call: TRBV7-2
cdr3_aa: CASSFRGTNAEAFF; cdr3_nt: TGCGCCAGCAGCTTCCGGGGGACGAATGCTGAAGCTTTCTTT; j_call: TRBJ1-1; cdr3_length: 14; d_call: .; clone_size: few; v_call: TRBV5-1
cdr3_aa: CASSPSRLAINEQFF; cdr3_nt: TGTGCCAGCAGCCCCAGCCGGCTAGCAATCAATGAGCAGTTCTTC; j_call: TRBJ2-1; cdr3_length: 15; d_call: .; clone_size: .; v_call: TRBV5-5
cdr3_aa: CASSLLTPLNEQFF; cdr3_nt: TGTGCCAGCAGTTTATTGACACCCCTCAATGAGCAGTTCTTC; j_call: TRBJ2-1; cdr3_length: 14; d_call: .; clone_size: .; v_call: TRBV28
cdr3_aa: CASSFSAGGGYYEQYF; cdr3_nt: TGTGCCAGCAGTTTTTCGGCGGGCGGCGGATACTACGAGCAGTACTTC; j_call: TRBJ2-7; cdr3_length: 16; d_call: .; clone_size: .; v_call: TRBV27
cdr3_aa: CASSFSTGGGYTF; cdr3_nt: TGCGCCAGCAGCTTCTCGACAGGGGGAGGCTACACCTTC; j_call: TRBJ1-2; cdr3_length: 13; d_call: TRBD1; clone_size: .; v_call: TRBV5-1
cdr3_aa: CASSLAGQTRETQYF; cdr3_nt: TGTGCCAGCAGCTTAGCGGGCCAAACAAGGGAGACCCAGTACTTC; j_call: TRBJ2-5; cdr3_length: 15; d_call: .; clone_size: .; v_call: TRBV7-9
cdr3_aa: CASTIGAFF; cdr3_nt: TGTGCCAGCACCATTGGGGCTTTCTTT; j_call: TRBJ1-1; cdr3_length: 9; d_call: .; clone_size: .; v_call: TRBV7-9
cdr3_aa: CASSSYSEQFF; cdr3_nt: TGTGCCAGCAGCTCCTACAGTGAGCAGTTCTTC; j_call: TRBJ2-1; cdr3_length: 11; d_call: .; clone_size: few; v_call: TRBV9
cdr3_aa: CASSYRSGKNTGELFF; cdr3_nt: TGTGCCAGCAGTTACCGTAGTGGGAAGAACACCGGGGAGCTGTTTTTT; j_call: TRBJ2-2; cdr3_length: 16; d_call: .; clone_size: .; v_call: TRBV6-6